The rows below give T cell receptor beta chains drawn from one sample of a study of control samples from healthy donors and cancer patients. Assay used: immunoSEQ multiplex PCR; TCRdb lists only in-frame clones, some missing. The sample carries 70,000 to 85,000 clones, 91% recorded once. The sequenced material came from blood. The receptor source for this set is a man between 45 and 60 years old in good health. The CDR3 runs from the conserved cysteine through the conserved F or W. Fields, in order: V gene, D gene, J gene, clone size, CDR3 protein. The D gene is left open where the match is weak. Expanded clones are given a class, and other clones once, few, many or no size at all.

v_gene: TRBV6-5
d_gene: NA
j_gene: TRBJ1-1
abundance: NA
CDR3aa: CASIGPGNTEAFF

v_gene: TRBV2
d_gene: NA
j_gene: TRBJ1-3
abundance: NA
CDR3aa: CASSERPAGDTIYF

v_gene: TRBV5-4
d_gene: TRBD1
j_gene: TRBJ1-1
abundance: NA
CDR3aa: CASRRQGNPEAFF

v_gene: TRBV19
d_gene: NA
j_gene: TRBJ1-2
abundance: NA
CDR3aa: CASIEQGSNYGYTF

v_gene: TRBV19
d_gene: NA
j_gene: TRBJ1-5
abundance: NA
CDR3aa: CASSTRVQAAGNQPQHF

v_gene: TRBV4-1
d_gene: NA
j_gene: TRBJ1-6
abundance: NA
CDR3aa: CASSQEPNYYNSPLHF

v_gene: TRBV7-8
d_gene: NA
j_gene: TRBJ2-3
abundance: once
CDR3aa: CASSFSWGTDTQYF

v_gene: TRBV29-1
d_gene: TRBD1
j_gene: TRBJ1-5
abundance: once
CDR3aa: CSVGQGAGQPQHF

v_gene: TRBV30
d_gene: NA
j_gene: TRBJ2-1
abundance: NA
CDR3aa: CAWTRSGYEQFF

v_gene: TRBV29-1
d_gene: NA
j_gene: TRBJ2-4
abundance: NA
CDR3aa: CSVAWTSGAKNIQYF

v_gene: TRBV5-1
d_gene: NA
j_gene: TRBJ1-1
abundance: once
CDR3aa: CASSLPGSKAFF

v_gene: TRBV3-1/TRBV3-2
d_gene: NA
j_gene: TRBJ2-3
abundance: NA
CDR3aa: CASSQRLGSTDTQYF

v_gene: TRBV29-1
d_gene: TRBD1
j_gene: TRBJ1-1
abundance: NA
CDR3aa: CSAPTTGGGTEAFF

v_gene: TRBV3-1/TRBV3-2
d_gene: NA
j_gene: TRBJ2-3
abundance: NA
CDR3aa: CASSQGGRGSSTDTQYF

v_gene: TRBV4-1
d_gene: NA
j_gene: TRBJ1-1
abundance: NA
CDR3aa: CASSQKFSAPTEAFF

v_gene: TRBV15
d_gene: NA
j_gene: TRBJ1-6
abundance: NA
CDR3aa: CATSREPGDTSSPLHF

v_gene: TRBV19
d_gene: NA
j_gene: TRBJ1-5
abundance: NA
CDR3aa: CASSGNYQPQHF

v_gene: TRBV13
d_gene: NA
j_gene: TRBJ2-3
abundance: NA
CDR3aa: CASSLGTGATDTQYF

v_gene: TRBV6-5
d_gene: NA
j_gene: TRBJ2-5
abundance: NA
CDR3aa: CASSFRERETQYF

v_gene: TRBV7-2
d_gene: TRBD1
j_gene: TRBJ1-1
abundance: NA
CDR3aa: CASSLTGSNTEAFF

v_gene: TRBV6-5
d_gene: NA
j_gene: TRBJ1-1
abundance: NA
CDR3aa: CASNPTTGPKAFF

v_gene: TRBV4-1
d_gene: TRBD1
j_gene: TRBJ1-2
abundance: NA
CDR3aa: CASSQVLTRGPYGYTF

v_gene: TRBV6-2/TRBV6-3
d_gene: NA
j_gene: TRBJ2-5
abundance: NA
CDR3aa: CASSPPGGWQETQYF

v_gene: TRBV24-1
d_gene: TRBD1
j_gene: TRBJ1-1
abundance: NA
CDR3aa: CATRGHGQGSTFF

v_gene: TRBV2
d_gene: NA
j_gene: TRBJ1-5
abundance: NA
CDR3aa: CASSPQGMEQPQHF

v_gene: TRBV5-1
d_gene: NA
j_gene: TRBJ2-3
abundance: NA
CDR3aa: CASSLSGGMDTQYF

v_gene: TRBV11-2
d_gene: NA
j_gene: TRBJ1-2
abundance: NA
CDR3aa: CASSRKGQPDDGYTF

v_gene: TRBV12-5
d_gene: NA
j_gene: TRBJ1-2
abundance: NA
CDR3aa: CATPGGDYGYTF

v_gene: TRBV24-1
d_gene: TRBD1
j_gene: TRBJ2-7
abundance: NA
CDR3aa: CATSGGQGTHEQYF

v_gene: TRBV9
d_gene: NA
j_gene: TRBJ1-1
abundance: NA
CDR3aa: CASSVTGGGTEAFF

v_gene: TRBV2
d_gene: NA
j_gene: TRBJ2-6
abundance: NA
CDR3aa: CASSAPGQFSSGANVLTF

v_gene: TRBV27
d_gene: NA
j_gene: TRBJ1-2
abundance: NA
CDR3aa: CASRPLLGAHGYTF

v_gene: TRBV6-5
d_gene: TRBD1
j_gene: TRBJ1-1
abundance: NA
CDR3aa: CASSHRGTNTEAFF

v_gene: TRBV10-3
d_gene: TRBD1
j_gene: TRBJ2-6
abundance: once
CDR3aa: CAISPLPTGYDSGANVLTF

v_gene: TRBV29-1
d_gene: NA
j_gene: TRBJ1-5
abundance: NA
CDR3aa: CSVEEQIDQPQHF

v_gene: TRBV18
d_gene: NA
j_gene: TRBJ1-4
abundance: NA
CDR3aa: CASSPVYGQGSEKLFF

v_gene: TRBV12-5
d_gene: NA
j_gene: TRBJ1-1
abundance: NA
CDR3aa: CASGLVIRSLVTEAFF

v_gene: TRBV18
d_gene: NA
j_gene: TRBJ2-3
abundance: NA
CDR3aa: CASSPQGGASTDTQYF

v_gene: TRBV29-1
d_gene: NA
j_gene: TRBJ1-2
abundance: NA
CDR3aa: CSVEKGSNTGYTF

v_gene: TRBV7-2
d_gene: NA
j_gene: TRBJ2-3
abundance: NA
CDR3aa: CASSLGAGFTDTQYF

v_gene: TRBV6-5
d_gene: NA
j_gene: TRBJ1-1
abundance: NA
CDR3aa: CASSYSGRGMNTEAFF

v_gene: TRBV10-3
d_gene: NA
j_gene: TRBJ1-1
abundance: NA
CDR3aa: CAISESGGPEAFF

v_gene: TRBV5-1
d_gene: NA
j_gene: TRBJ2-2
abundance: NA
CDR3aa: CASSFDGSNTGELFF

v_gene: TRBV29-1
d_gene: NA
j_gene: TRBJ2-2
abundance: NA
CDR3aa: CSYLQQGNGELFF